Shown below are 4 T cell receptor beta chains from a single sample sequenced in a study of regulatory T cells in long-lasting Graves disease. Time point described: newly diagnosed GD, antithyroid drugs for less than 3 months. Construction of the TCR library relied on RNA isolated from PBMCs. Arm-PCR of CDR3 regions with iRepertoire HTBI primers generated TCR beta libraries. TCRdb fed the multiplex PCR reads into MiXCR, producing one record per CDR3 protein. The table lists approximately 230,000 distinct CDR3 sequences, around 19% of them singletons. Sequencing was performed on peripheral blood mononuclear cells (PBMCs), taken at new diagnosis, from a patient treated with antithyroid drugs. These receptors originate from a female donor with Graves disease.

Comments on this clonotype: One junction end does not reproduce the germline sequence, and a read error may be involved. The rearrangement uses TRBV6-2 or TRBV6-3 and TRBJ2-2; D possibly corresponds to TRBD2 (6 bases). The CDR3 has 12 residues. Germline V lookup: CDR1 MNHEY, CDR2 SVGEGT. The CDR3 nucleotides are TGCGTTGGGACTGGGGCGGCCGGGGAGCTGTTTTTT. Translating it yields CVGTGAAGELFF.

As concerns this clonotype: At one end, the junction sequence differs from germline, possibly due to a read error. The V gene is TRBV9, the J gene TRBJ1-2; D is unclear. The germline V gene encodes CDR1 SGDLS and CDR2 YYNGEE. The CDR3 has 15 amino acids. The CDR3 protein is CASSVATSSNYDYTF. The CDR3 bases are TGTGCCAGCAGCGTAGCGACATCTTCTAACTATGACTACACCTTC.

This clonotype showed up many times. V and J are TRBV29-1 and TRBJ2-7; TRBD1 might be the D (5 bases). Trimming took 5 bases from V and 0 from J, leaving 8 bases between them. CDR1 SQVTM and CDR2 ANQGSEA come from the germline V gene. This CDR3 contains 12 residues. The CDR3 loop is CSVHDSSYEQYF. The CDR3 nucleotides are TGCAGCGTTCATGACAGCTCCTACGAGCAGTACTTC.

The V gene is TRBV7-8, the J gene TRBJ2-7; D tentatively reads TRBD1 or TRBD2 (5 bases each). Trimming cost V 5 bases and J 5 bases, with 10 bases left between them. This CDR3 has 12 amino acids. The germline CDR1 and CDR2 sequences are SGHVS and FQNEAQ. This CDR3 reads CASSVGANEQYF. DNA of the CDR3: TGTGCCAGCAGCGTCGGGGCGAACGAGCAGTACTTC. The entire variable domain, with the rest obtained from reference TRBV7-8 and TRBJ2-7, is as follows: GAGVSQSPRYKVAKRGQDVALRCDPISGHVSLFWYQQALGQGPEFLTYFQNEAQLDKSGLPSDRFFAERPEGSVSTLKIQRTQQEDSAVYLCASSVGANEQYFGPGTRLTVT.